This T cell receptor beta chain appears in the sequencing data of a study of Graves' ophthalmopathy and Graves' hyperthyroidism. Study-wide findings and caveats: Also, most clonotypes expanded in the thyroid above 0.001 frequency appeared in blood. Prediction of ophthalmopathy progression reached 70.59% sensitivity and under 80% specificity.

Per germline, CDR1 ENHRY and CDR2 SYGVKD. The CDR3 consists of 15 residues. RNA transcripts provided the template for amplifying TCR beta CDR3 regions. First-round RT-PCR with HTBI primers preceded a second-round multiplex PCR. TCRdb re-called the multiplex PCR reads through MiXCR, storing one row per CDR3 protein. Here the sample spans over a million distinct CDR3 sequences, approximately 35% being singletons. This clonotype has just a few counts. No antigen is known for it. One end of the junction varies from germline; a read error may be responsible. The diagnosis was founded upon clinical symptoms, serum thyroxine, TRAb, thyroid ultrasound and orbital computed tomography.

This sequence joins TRBV10-3 and TRBJ1-6, with 8 bases aligning to TRBD1. Material for sequencing was peripheral blood or thyroid tissue (not recorded which). The receptor was derived from an adult man with Graves' hyperthyroidism. Here the CDR3 DNA reads TGTGCCAGCAGTATCCTCGACAGGGGTGGTTCACCCCTCCACTTT. Translation gives CASSILDRGGSPLHF.